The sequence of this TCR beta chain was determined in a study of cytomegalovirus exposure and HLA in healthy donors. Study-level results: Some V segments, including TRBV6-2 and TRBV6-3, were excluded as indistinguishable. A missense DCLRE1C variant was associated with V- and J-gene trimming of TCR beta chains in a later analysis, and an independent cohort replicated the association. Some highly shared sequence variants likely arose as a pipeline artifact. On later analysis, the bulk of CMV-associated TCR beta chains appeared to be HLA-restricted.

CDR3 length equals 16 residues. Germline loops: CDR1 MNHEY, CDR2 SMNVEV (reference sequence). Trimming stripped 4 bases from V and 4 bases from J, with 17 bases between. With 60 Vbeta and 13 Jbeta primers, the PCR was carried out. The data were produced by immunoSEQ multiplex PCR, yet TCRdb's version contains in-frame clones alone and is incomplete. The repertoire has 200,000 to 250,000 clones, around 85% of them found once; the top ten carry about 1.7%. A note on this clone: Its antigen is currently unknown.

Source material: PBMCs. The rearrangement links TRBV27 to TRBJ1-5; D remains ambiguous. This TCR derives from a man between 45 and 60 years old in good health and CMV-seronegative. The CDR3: CASSSSERNFNQPQHF. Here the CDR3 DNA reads TGTGCCAGCAGTTCATCCGAGCGGAACTTTAATCAGCCCCAGCATTTT.